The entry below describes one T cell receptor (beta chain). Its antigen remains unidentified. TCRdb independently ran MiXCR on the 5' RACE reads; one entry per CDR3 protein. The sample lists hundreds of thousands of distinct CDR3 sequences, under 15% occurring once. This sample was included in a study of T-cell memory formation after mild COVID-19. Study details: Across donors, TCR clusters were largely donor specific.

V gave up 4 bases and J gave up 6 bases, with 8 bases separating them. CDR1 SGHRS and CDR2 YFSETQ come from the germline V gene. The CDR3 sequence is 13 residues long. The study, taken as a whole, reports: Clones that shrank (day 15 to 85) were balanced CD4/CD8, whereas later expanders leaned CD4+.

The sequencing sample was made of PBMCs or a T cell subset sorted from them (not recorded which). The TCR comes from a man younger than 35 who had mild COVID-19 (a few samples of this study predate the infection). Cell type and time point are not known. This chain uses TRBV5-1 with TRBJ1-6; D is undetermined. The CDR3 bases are TGCGCCAGCAGCCCCCCGAGTAATTCACCCCTCCACTTT. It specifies CASSPPSNSPLHF. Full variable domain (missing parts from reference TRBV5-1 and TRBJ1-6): KAGVTQTPRYLIKTRGQQVTLSCSPISGHRSVSWYQQTPGQGLQFLFEYFSETQRNKGNFPGRFSGRQFSNSRSEMNVSTLELGDSALYLCASSPPSNSPLHFGNGTRLTVT.